This T cell receptor beta chain was profiled in a study of blood T cell repertoires in COVID-19. Background on the study: Material from acute and convalescent COVID-19 was sourced from the United States, Italy and Spain.

In the study's own analysis: Reference gene primer amplification gave estimated nucleated cell counts. Libraries were prepared by immunoSEQ multiplex PCR; TCRdb keeps only in-frame clonotypes and omits some of them. The V and J calls and clone size come from that table; D and trimming were worked out from the DNA. The table shows about 170,000 clones, with roughly 90% occurring only once. The CDR3 has 14 amino acids. The ends were cut back, 3 bases at V and 1 base at J, with 9 bases in the middle. Germline CDR1 LNHDA, CDR2 SQIVND (reference sequence). The genes are TRBV19 and TRBJ1-1; no clear D gene. The receptor comes from a man in his 60s with acute or convalescent COVID-19. Sequenced input: peripheral blood. CDR3 DNA: TGTGCCAGTAGTATTACTAACAAGAACACTGAAGCTTTCTTT. Translated, it gives CASSITNKNTEAFF.